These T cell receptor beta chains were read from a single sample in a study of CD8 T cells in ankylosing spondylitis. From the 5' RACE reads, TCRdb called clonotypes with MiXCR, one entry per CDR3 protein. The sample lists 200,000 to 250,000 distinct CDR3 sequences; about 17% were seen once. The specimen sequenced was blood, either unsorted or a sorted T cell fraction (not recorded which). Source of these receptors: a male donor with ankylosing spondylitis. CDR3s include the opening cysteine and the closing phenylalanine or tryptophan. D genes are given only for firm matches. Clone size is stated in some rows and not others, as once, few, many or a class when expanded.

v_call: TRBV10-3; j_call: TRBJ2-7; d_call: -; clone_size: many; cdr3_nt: TGTGCCATCAGTTCTCCCGGGACACTTTCCTACGAGCAGTACTTC; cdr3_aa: CAISSPGTLSYEQYF
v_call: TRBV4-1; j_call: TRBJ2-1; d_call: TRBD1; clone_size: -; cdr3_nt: TGCGCCAGCAGCCAAGGACCGGGACAGGGAGCCTACAATGAGCAGTTCTTC; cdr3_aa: CASSQGPGQGAYNEQFF
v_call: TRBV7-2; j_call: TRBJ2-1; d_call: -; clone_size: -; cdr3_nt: TGTGCCAGCAGCTTAGCAGTGAGAGACAATGAGCAGTTCTTC; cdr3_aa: CASSLAVRDNEQFF
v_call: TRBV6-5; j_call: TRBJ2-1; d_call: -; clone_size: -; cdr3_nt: TGTGCCAGCAGTTACTCGGCAAGGACCAATGAGCAGTTCTTC; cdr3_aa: CASSYSARTNEQFF
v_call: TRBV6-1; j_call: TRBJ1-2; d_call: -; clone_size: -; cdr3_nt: TGTGCCAGCATCCCGGGGCCGAGAGCTAACTATGGCTACACCTTC; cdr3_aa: CASIPGPRANYGYTF
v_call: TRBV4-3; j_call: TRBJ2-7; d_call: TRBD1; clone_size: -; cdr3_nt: TGCGCCAGCAGCCAAGATTTCGGACAGGGGACCTACGAGCAGTACTTC; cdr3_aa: CASSQDFGQGTYEQYF
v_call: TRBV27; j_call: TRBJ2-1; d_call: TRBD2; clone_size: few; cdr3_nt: TGTGCCAGCAGTTCCCCCGGGACTAGCGCCTACAATGAGCAGTTCTTC; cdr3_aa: CASSSPGTSAYNEQFF
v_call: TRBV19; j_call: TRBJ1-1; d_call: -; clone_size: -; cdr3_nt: TGTGCCAGTAGTATTCTCCAAAACACTGAAGCTTTCTTT; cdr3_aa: CASSILQNTEAFF
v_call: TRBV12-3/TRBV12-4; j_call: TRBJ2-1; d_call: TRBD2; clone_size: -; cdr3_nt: TGTGCCAGCAGTCCAGGGACTAGCGGGGGATTTAGTGAGCAGTTCTTC; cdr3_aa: CASSPGTSGGFSEQFF
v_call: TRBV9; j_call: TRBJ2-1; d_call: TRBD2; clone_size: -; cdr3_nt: TGTGCCAGCTCTACTAGCGGGGGGGTCAATGAGCAGTTCTTC; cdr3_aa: CASSTSGGVNEQFF
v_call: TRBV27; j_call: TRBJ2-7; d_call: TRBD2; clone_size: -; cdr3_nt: TGTGCCAGTACGGGGGGGGGATCTTACGAGCAGTACTTC; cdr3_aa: CASTGGGSYEQYF
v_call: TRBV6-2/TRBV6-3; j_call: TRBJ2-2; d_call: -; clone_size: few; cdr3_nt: TGTGCCAGCTACGCCTCAAGGATCGGGGAGCTGTTTTTT; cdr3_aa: CASYASRIGELFF
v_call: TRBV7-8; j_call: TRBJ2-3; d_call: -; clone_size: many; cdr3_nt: TGTGCCAGCAGTTGGACGACGAGCACAGATACGCAGTATTTT; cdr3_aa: CASSWTTSTDTQYF
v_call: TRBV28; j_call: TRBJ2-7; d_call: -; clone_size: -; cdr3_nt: TGTGCCAGCAGTTTACAAACAGACAGGCCCTCCTACGAGCAGTACTTC; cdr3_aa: CASSLQTDRPSYEQYF
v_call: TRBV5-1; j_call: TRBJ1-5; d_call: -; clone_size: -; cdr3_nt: TGCGCCAGCAGCACCGACTGGGGTCAGCCCCAGCATTTT; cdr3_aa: CASSTDWGQPQHF
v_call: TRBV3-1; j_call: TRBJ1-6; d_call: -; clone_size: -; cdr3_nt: TGTGCCAGCAGCTTGGTGAATATCAATTCACCCCTCCACTTT; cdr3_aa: CASSLVNINSPLHF
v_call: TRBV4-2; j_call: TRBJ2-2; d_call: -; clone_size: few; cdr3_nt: TGTGCCAGCAGCCCTGGACCGCCGAACACCGGGGAGCTGTTTTTT; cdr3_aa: CASSPGPPNTGELFF
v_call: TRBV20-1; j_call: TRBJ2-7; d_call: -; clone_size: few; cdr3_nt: TGCAGTGCTAGAGAAGTGGGACTCTCCTACGAGCAGTACTTC; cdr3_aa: CSAREVGLSYEQYF
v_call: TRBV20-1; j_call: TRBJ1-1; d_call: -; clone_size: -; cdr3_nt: TGCAGTGCTTCGGATATGGGTGAAGCTTTCTTT; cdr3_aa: CSASDMGEAFF
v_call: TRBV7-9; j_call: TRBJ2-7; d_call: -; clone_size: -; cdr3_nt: TGTGCCAGCAGCCACGGGACCGGGGTAGGGTACGAGCAGTACTTC; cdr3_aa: CASSHGTGVGYEQYF
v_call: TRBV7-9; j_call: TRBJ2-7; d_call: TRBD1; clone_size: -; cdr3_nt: TGTGCCAGCAGCCTCCACCCCCCCGGGACAGGGGGATACGAGCAGTACTTC; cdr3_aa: CASSLHPPGTGGYEQYF
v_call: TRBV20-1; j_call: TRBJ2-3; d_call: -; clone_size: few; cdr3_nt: TGCAGAGCTAGAGATGGGGTTACCCTCACAGATACGCAGTATTTT; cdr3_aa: CRARDGVTLTDTQYF
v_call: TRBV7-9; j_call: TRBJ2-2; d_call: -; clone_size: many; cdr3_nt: TGTGCCAGCAGCTTAGATTCTGGCTACACCGGGGAGCTGTTTTTT; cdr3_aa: CASSLDSGYTGELFF
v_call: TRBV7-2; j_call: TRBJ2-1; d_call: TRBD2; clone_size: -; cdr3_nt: TGTGCCAGCAACCTACTTCCTAGCGGGGAAACCAATGAGCAGTTCTTC; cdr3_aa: CASNLLPSGETNEQFF
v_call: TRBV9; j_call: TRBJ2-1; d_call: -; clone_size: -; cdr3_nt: TGTGCCAGCAGCGGACTAGGGTACAATGAGCAGTTCTTC; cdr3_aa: CASSGLGYNEQFF
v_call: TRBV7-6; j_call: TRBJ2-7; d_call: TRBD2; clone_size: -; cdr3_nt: TGTGCCAGCAGCTTAGCCCCGGATTGGCGGGAGGTTACTTACGAGCAGGACTTC; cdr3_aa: CASSLAPDWREVTYEQDF
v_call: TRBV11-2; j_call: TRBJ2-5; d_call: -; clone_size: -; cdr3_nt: TGTGCCAGCAGCACTCGCTTGGAGCCCGCCGTCGGGGAGACCCAGTACTTC; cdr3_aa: CASSTRLEPAVGETQYF
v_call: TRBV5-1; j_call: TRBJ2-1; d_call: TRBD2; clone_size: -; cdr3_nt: TGCGCCAGCAGCGAGGGACTAGCTAAGAGCTCCTACAATGAGCAGTTCTTC; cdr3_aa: CASSEGLAKSSYNEQFF
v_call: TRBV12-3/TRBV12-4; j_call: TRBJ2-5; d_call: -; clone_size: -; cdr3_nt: TGTGCCAGCACAAGGGCGGGATACTCTCTACAAGAGACCCAGTACTTC; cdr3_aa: CASTRAGYSLQETQYF
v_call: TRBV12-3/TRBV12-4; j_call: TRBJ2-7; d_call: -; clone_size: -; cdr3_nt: TGTGCCAGCAGTTTCGGGCCAAGCTCCTACGAGCAGTACTTC; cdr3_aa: CASSFGPSSYEQYF
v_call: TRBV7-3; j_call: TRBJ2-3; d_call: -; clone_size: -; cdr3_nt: TGTGCCAGCAGCCCGACAGGCTTTGTGGATACAGATACGCAGTATTTT; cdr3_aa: CASSPTGFVDTDTQYF
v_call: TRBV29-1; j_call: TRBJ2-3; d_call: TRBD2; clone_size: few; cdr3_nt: TGCAGCGTTGAAGAAGGGACTAGCGGGAGGCCCCGGAGCACAGATACGCAGTATTTT; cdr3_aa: CSVEEGTSGRPRSTDTQYF
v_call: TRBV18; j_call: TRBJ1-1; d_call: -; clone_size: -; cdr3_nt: TGTGCCAGCTCACCATCGGCGGAGGGAAGCAACGGGGCTTTCTTT; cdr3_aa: CASSPSAEGSNGAFF